These 25 T cell receptor beta chains share one sample of origin, sequenced in a study of blood T cell dynamics during melanoma immunotherapy. Produced via immunoSEQ multiplex PCR; TCRdb's table is partial and in-frame only. The sample yields over 9,500 clones, roughly 87% seen once. Time point specified: week 3, after first cycle of checkpoint inhibitor. The specimen comprised blood, sampled from a patient treated with checkpoint blockade. These receptors came from a human donor with melanoma.

The CDR3 region has the DNA TGTGCCTGGAGTGGACAGGGGTCGAGGACAGATACGCAGTATTTT. It is translated as CAWSGQGSRTDTQYF. The rearrangement links TRBV30 to TRBJ2-3; TRBD1 matches 8 bases. This CDR3 has 15 residues. Germline V lookup: CDR1 GTSNPN, CDR2 SVGIG (reference sequence). The trim removed 1 base at V and 3 bases at J, leaving 6 bases unmatched.

This rearrangement joins TRBV19 to TRBJ2-2; 13 positions agree with TRBD2. Germline CDR1 is LNHDA and CDR2 is SQIVND (reference sequence). With 10 bases clipped from V and 5 bases from J, the junction kept 4 bases outside the gene matches. The CDR3 has 14 amino acids. As DNA, the CDR3 is TGTGCCACCCGACTAGCGGGAGGTACCGGGGAGCTGTTTTTT. Protein sequence: CATRLAGGTGELFF.

This chain uses TRBV19 with TRBJ2-1, with TRBD2 identical over 16 bases. Germline-derived CDR1 and CDR2 are LNHDA and SQIVND (reference sequence). V was pared by 3 bases and J by 9 bases, with 8 bases of the junction left unmatched. The CDR3 loop spans 17 amino acids. The CDR3 reads CASSIGTSGRALVEQFF. The DNA of the CDR3 is TGTGCCAGTAGTATCGGGACTAGCGGGAGGGCCTTGGTTGAGCAGTTCTTC.

Only one count was recorded for this clone. The rearrangement joins TRBV9 to TRBJ2-1, with 8 nucleotides matching TRBD2. Germline CDR1 SGDLS, CDR2 YYNGEE. This CDR3 region has 15 residues. After removal of 4 bases from V and 4 bases from J, the junction contained 7 bases not matched to a gene. CDR3 DNA: TGTGCCAGCAGCCCGGGAGGGGGAGGGTACAATGAGCAGTTCTTC. It encodes CASSPGGGGYNEQFF. The entire variable domain, with the rest obtained from reference TRBV9 and TRBJ2-1, is as follows: DSGVTQTPKHLITATGQRVTLRCSPRSGDLSVYWYQQSLDQGLQFLIQYYNGEERAKGNILERFSAQQFPDLHSELNLSSLELGDSALYFCASSPGGGGYNEQFFGPGTRLTVL.

V usage is TRBV2 and J usage is TRBJ2-4; D gene ambiguous. There are 14 residues in the CDR3. Germline V gene data show CDR1 as SNHLY and CDR2 as FYNNEI. V gave up 6 bases and J gave up 0 bases, with 9 bases separating them. The CDR3 DNA reads TGTGCCAGCAGGGGTAGCCTAGCCAAAAACATTCAGTACTTC. As protein: CASRGSLAKNIQYF.

The rearrangement uses TRBV27 and TRBJ2-2; D is ambiguous. This CDR3 is 12 amino acids long. Germline CDR1 is MNHEY and CDR2 is SMNVEV (reference sequence). V was clipped by 2 bases and J by 4 bases, with 2 bases between them. The CDR3 spells CASSLGTGELFF. In DNA form, the CDR3 reads TGTGCCAGCAGTTTAGGCACCGGGGAGCTGTTTTTT.

Remarks on this clone: One junction end disagrees with the germline gene, perhaps due to a read error. The V call is TRBV28, the J call TRBJ2-7, with D possibly being TRBD2 (6 bases). Germline CDR1 reads MDHEN; CDR2 reads SYDVKM. The CDR3 sequence is 16 residues long. The CDR3 is CASSLWRGTRSSEQYF. CDR3 coding DNA: TGTGCCAGCAGTTTATGGCGGGGAACTCGTTCCTCCGAGCAGTACTTC.

J is TRBJ2-7 and V is TRBV9, with D possibly being TRBD1 or TRBD2 (5 bases each). The CDR3 length is 14 residues. Trimming pared 7 bases from V and 7 bases from J, leaving 21 bases between. Germline values: CDR1 SGDLS, CDR2 YYNGEE. In DNA, the CDR3 is TGTGCCAGCGGCCCGGGTGTCGGATGGGGGGAGCAGTACTTC. Translated, it gives CASGPGVGWGEQYF.

V usage is TRBV28 and J usage is TRBJ2-1, with 8 bases matching TRBD2. V trimming: 4 bases; J trimming: 0 bases; junction bases outside the gene matches: 5. CDR3 length: 16 amino acids. CDR1 is MDHEN and CDR2 is SYDVKM in the germline V gene. The DNA of the CDR3 is TGTGCCAGCAGTTACAGCGGGAGTGGCTCCTACAATGAGCAGTTCTTC. Its protein product is CASSYSGSGSYNEQFF.

The chain couples TRBV28 to TRBJ2-7, with D possibly called TRBD1 or TRBD2 (5 bases each). Germline CDR1 is MDHEN and CDR2 is SYDVKM. The CDR3 is made up of 14 amino acids. Deletions cut 7 bases from V and 2 bases from J, with 15 bases between. CDR3 residues: CASKGRGRPYEQYF. As DNA, the CDR3 is TGTGCCAGCAAAGGCCGGGGACGGCCCTACGAGCAGTACTTC.

The V gene is TRBV7-9, the J gene TRBJ2-7; no definite D call. Germline V gene sequence: CDR1 SEHNR, CDR2 FQNEAQ (reference sequence). Trimming left V 3 bases short and J 2 bases short, with 11 bases between. The CDR3 is 14 amino acids. CDR3 amino acids: CASSFVVPPYEQYF. The CDR3, as DNA: TGTGCCAGCAGCTTTGTGGTCCCGCCCTACGAGCAGTACTTC.

The CDR3 nucleotides read TGTGCCAGCAGCGTAGGGGGTCTGGCGGGCTACAATGAGCAGTTCTTC. Amino acid sequence: CASSVGGLAGYNEQFF. The chain is built from TRBV9 and TRBJ2-1; TRBD2 is a possible D gene (5 bases). V lost 0 bases, J lost 3 bases, and 13 bases lay in between. The CDR3 length is 16 residues. Germline CDR1 SGDLS, CDR2 YYNGEE.

The rearrangement links TRBV28 to TRBJ1-4; 7 nucleotides match TRBD1. V trimming: 2 bases; J trimming: 8 bases; junction bases outside the gene matches: 5. The CDR3 runs 14 residues. Germline CDR1 MDHEN, CDR2 SYDVKM. CDR3 sequence (DNA): TGTGCCAGCAGTTTAACCAGGGGGTGGGAAAAACTGTTTTTT. Protein product: CASSLTRGWEKLFF.

This chain connects TRBV4-1 to TRBJ2-7, with D perhaps TRBD2 (6 bases). This CDR3 spans 15 amino acids. Germline V gene sequence: CDR1 MGHRA, CDR2 YSYEKL. V dropped 4 bases and J dropped 4 bases, with 17 bases sitting between them. CDR3 DNA: TGCGCCAGCAGCCCGCGGGAAGGGACGTCGTACGAGCAGTACTTC. Its protein product is CASSPREGTSYEQYF.

This chain joins TRBV12-1 and TRBJ2-7; the table calls TRBD1, which could not be checked here. TRBV12-1 is recorded as a pseudogene. The CDR3 extends over 14 amino acids. CDR3 DNA: TGTGCCAGCCGCCATAAGGACAGTCTCTACGAGCAGTACTTC. The encoded protein is CASRHKDSLYEQYF.

The chain links TRBV10-3 to TRBJ2-1; tentative D call: TRBD2 (6 bases). The V end lost 2 bases, the J end lost 3 bases, and 8 bases lay between the germline ends. Germline V gene sequence: CDR1 ENHRY, CDR2 SYGVKD. CDR3 size: 14 residues. For the CDR3, the DNA is TGTGCCATCAGTGAGGGGGAGGTCTACAATGAGCAGTTCTTC. It specifies CAISEGEVYNEQFF.

The chain links TRBV5-6 to TRBJ2-3, with TRBD2 matching over 7 bases. CDR3 size: 15 residues. Germline V gives CDR1 SGHDT, CDR2 YYEEEE. Losses at the gene ends were 0 bases for V and 6 bases for J; bases not matched to a gene: 7. The CDR3 region is CASSLGLAVGDTQYF. The CDR3 DNA sequence: TGTGCCAGCAGCTTGGGCCTAGCGGTTGGGGATACGCAGTATTTT.

The rearrangement links TRBV7-6 to TRBJ2-5; TRBD2 is a possible D gene (6 bases). The CDR3 loop spans 13 amino acids. Trimming stripped 5 bases from V and 1 base from J, with 8 bases between. Germline assignment: CDR1 SGHVS and CDR2 FNYEAQ. The CDR3, as DNA: TGTGCCAGCAGCCGGGGGACCCAAGAGACCCAGTACTTC. It codes for CASSRGTQETQYF.

This rearrangement joins TRBV5-1 to TRBJ1-6; weak D call: TRBD1 (5 bases). Per the germline V gene, CDR1 is SGHRS and CDR2 is YFSETQ. With 3 bases removed from V and 9 bases from J, the gap between germline ends came to 16 bases. This CDR3 has 15 amino acids. CDR3 in DNA: TGCGCCAGCAGCTACCGGGACCCTTACCGTTCACCCCTCCACTTT. It translates to CASSYRDPYRSPLHF.

The rearrangement uses TRBV6-5 and TRBJ2-7; 11 positions match TRBD1. CDR1 is MNHEY, CDR2 SVGAGI, per germline. J was trimmed by 1 base and V by 6 bases; bases with no gene match: 5. The CDR3 loop spans 15 amino acids. The DNA of the CDR3 is TGTGCCAGCAGAACCCGGGACAGGGGGTCCTACGAGCAGTACTTC. Amino acids: CASRTRDRGSYEQYF.

This rearrangement joins TRBV30 to TRBJ2-7, with 11 bases fitting TRBD1. Germline trimming cut 5 bases from V and 5 bases from J; bases unmatched to any gene: 5. Germline V gene data show CDR1 as GTSNPN and CDR2 as SVGIG (reference sequence). The CDR3 loop spans 13 amino acids. The CDR3 spells CAWDRTGGHEQYF. The CDR3 DNA reads TGTGCCTGGGACCGGACAGGGGGCCACGAGCAGTACTTC. Looking up the rest from reference TRBV30 and TRBJ2-7 gives the full variable domain: SQTIHQWPATLVQPVGSPLSLECTVEGTSNPNLYWYRQAAGRGLQLLFYSVGIGQISSEVPQNLSASRPQDRQFILSSKKLLLSDSGFYLCAWDRTGGHEQYFGPGTRLTVT.

The count of this clone is one. This rearrangement joins TRBV7-9 to TRBJ1-5; D is unresolved. The germline V gene encodes CDR1 SEHNR and CDR2 FQNEAQ (reference sequence). This CDR3 spans 13 amino acids. Trimming took off 5 bases at V and 4 bases at J, with 9 bases between the two ends. The CDR3 DNA reads as TGTGCCAGCAGCCAGGTCAGAAATCAGCCCCAGCATTTT. Protein sequence: CASSQVRNQPQHF.

The chain recombines TRBV10-3 with TRBJ1-2; possible D gene TRBD1, 6 bases. The germline V gene has CDR1 ENHRY and CDR2 SYGVKD. This CDR3 has 12 amino acids. Trimming pared 8 bases from V and 4 bases from J, leaving 11 bases between. CDR3 nucleotides: TGTGCCATCTGGGGGGCCATCTATGGCTACACCTTC. Its protein product is CAIWGAIYGYTF.

The chain has TRBV21-1 and TRBJ2-1; the table's D call, TRBD2, was not checked against the DNA. TRBV21-1 is classified as a pseudogene. CDR3 length equals 13 residues. The CDR3 sequence: CASPLAPRCEQFF. The CDR3 region has the DNA TGTGCCAGCCCATTGGCCCCTAGGTGTGAGCAGTTCTTC.

The rearrangement links TRBV6-6 to TRBJ1-5; no definite D call. The V end was cut by 7 bases, the J end by 4 bases, with 11 bases between. This CDR3 contains 13 residues. Germline loops: CDR1 MNHNY, CDR2 SVGAGI (reference sequence). The CDR3 DNA reads as TGTGCCAGCACCACCGGGGATAATCAGCCCCAGCATTTT. Amino acids: CASTTGDNQPQHF.